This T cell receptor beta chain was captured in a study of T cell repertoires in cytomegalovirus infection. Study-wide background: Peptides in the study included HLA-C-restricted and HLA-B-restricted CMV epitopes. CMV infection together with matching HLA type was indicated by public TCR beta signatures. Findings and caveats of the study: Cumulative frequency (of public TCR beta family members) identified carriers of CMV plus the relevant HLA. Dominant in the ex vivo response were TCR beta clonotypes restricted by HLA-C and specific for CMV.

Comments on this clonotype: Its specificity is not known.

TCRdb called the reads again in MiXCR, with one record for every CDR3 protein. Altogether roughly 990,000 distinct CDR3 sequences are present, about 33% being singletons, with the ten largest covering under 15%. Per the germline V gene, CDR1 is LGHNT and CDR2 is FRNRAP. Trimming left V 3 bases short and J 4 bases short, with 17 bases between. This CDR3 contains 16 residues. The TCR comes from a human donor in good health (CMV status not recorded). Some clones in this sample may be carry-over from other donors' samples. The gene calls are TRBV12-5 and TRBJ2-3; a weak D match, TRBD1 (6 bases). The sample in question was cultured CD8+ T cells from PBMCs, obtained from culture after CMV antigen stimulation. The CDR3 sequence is CASGFLNTGIADTQYF. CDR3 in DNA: TGTGCTAGTGGTTTCCTCAATACAGGGATCGCAGATACGCAGTATTTT.